Below are 14 T cell receptor beta chains sequenced from a single sample in a study of a mutant IDH1 vaccine in newly diagnosed glioma. As for time point: week 35, safety follow-up. Topical imiquimod was applied with each vaccine dose, which held 300 ug of mutant IDH1 20-mer peptide. Only in-frame clones appear in the TCRdb table, and some are missing; sequencing was by immunoSEQ multiplex PCR. The table includes over 45,000 clones, roughly four fifths detected once. The antigens for these receptors are not known. This sample comprised PBMCs, obtained from a glioma patient whose treatment included an IDH1 peptide vaccine. The receptors were gathered from a man aged 35 to 55 with glioma.

This chain links TRBV4-1 with TRBJ1-5; TRBD1 matches at 7 bases. This CDR3 comprises 17 residues. The J segment lost 5 bases and the V segment lost 0 bases, leaving 10 bases of the junction unmatched. Germline CDR1 MGHRA, CDR2 YSYEKL. For the CDR3, the DNA is TGCGCCAGCAGCCAAGAAGGAGGAGGACAGGCGGATCAGCCCCAGCATTTT. Translation gives CASSQEGGGQADQPQHF.

This chain uses TRBV5-4 with TRBJ1-2, with 11 bases fitting TRBD1. Germline CDR1 is SGHNT and CDR2 is YYREEE (reference sequence). J lost 7 bases, V lost 0 bases, and 5 bases had no gene match. The CDR3 covers 15 residues. The CDR3 region is CASSLAGTGGVGYTF. In DNA form, the CDR3 reads TGTGCCAGCAGCTTGGCTGGGACAGGGGGTGTTGGCTACACCTTC.

The chain couples TRBV6-5 to TRBJ1-2, with TRBD1 as a possible D gene (6 bases). Trimming took 5 bases from V and 4 from J, leaving 14 bases between them. In germline, CDR1 is MNHEY, CDR2 SVGAGI. The CDR3 has 14 amino acids. The CDR3 is CASSSTGGVYGYTF. CDR3 nucleotide sequence: TGTGCCAGCAGTAGCACGGGGGGCGTCTATGGCTACACCTTC.

This sequence joins TRBV15 and TRBJ1-2; perhaps TRBD1 as D (5 bases). The CDR3 consists of 15 residues. Between the trimmed V and J ends, which lost 0 bases and 10 bases, there was a span of 18 bases. The germline gives CDR1 LNHNV, CDR2 YYDKDF (reference sequence). CDR3 DNA sequence: TGTGCCACCAGCAGAGATGTGGGGGTGGGCAATTTCTACACCTTC. As protein: CATSRDVGVGNFYTF. Full variable domain (missing parts from reference TRBV15 and TRBJ1-2): DAMVIQNPRYQVTQFGKPVTLSCSQTLNHNVMYWYQQKSSQAPKLLFHYYDKDFNNEADTPDNFQSRRPNTSFCFLDIRSPGLGDTAMYLCATSRDVGVGNFYTFGSGTRLTVV.

In DNA, the CDR3 is TGTGCCAGCGGGGAGGTGGATACGCAGTATTTT. Amino acids: CASGEVDTQYF. This chain joins TRBV11-3 and TRBJ2-3; perhaps TRBD2 as D (6 bases). Germline V lookup: CDR1 SGHNT, CDR2 YENEEA. V lost 8 bases, J lost 6 bases, and 9 bases lay in between. The CDR3 length is 11 residues.

The V and J genes are TRBV14 and TRBJ2-4; D might be TRBD2 (5 bases). The germline V gene encodes CDR1 SGHDN and CDR2 FVKESK. The CDR3 has 16 residues. V was shortened by 0 bases and J by 3 bases, with 12 bases between the two germline ends. The CDR3 DNA sequence: TGTGCCAGCAGCCAAGATCGGCGGGCGGGCAAAAACATTCAGTACTTC. This codes for CASSQDRRAGKNIQYF.

This clone was recorded once. The V and J genes are TRBV11-2 and TRBJ2-5, with 9 nucleotides matching TRBD1. The CDR3 totals 15 residues. CDR1 and CDR2 from the germline V gene are SGHAT and FQNNGV. V dropped 3 bases and J dropped 4; count of bases not matched to a gene: 6. The chain's CDR3 is CASSFTTGGGETQYF. The CDR3 DNA follows: TGTGCCAGCAGCTTCACGACAGGGGGAGGAGAGACCCAGTACTTC.

The chain uses TRBV14 and TRBJ2-1; 12 positions agree with TRBD2. Germline CDR1 and CDR2: SGHDN and FVKESK. The CDR3 totals 17 residues. Losses at the gene ends were 3 bases for V and 0 bases for J; bases not matched to a gene: 3. The CDR3 protein is CASSHQTSGSSYNEQFF. CDR3 DNA sequence: TGTGCCAGCAGCCATCAGACTAGCGGGAGCTCCTACAATGAGCAGTTCTTC.

The V and J genes are TRBV2 and TRBJ2-1, with 9 bases lining up with TRBD1. This CDR3 has 13 amino acids. J gave up 7 bases and V 8 bases, and 6 bases lay outside the gene matches. Looked up from germline, CDR1 is SNHLY and CDR2 is FYNNEI. CDR3 amino acids: CASGGDRANEQFF. In nucleotides, the CDR3 is TGTGCCAGCGGCGGGGACAGGGCTAATGAGCAGTTCTTC.

This chain links TRBV5-4 with TRBJ2-7, with D hard to call. Germline V gene lookup returns CDR1 SGHNT and CDR2 YYREEE (reference sequence). This CDR3 spans 15 amino acids. With 0 bases removed from V and 0 bases from J, the gap between germline ends came to 10 bases. CDR3 DNA: TGTGCCAGCAGCTTGGCTCCAGATCTCTCCTACGAGCAGTACTTC. Amino acids: CASSLAPDLSYEQYF.

V is TRBV10-1 and J is TRBJ2-2; no definite D call. Germline V lookup: CDR1 WNHNN, CDR2 SYGVQD (reference sequence). Trimming cost V 3 bases and J 2 bases, with 7 bases left between them. The CDR3 contains 14 residues. Written as DNA, the CDR3 is TGCGCCAGCAGTGATAACCCTAACACCGGGGAGCTGTTTTTT. Amino acids: CASSDNPNTGELFF.

CDR3 nucleotides: TGTGCCAGCAGTTATCAGGGGAGGGACATTCAGTACTTC. The encoded protein is CASSYQGRDIQYF. The rearrangement uses TRBV7-9 and TRBJ2-4; the D gene is possibly TRBD2 (7 bases). The V gene lost 6 bases and the J gene lost 8 bases, with 14 bases spanning the gap. Germline V gene lookup returns CDR1 SEHNR and CDR2 FQNEAQ (reference sequence). The CDR3 is 13 residues long.

The V and J genes are TRBV29-1 and TRBJ1-5; unclear D gene. The CDR3 runs 13 residues. Germline V lookup: CDR1 SQVTM, CDR2 ANQGSEA. The ends were cut back, 6 bases at V and 4 bases at J, with 13 bases in the middle. The CDR3 reads CSVLGQGNQPQHF. The CDR3 coding sequence is TGCAGCGTCTTAGGCCAAGGGAATCAGCCCCAGCATTTT.

The chain links TRBV30 to TRBJ2-6; TRBD1 matches at 9 bases. V was clipped by 4 bases and J by 1 base; unmatched bases: 8. The CDR3 covers 17 residues. CDR1 is GTSNPN, CDR2 SVGIG, per germline (reference sequence). CDR3 in amino acids: CAWNEGQGLSGANVLTF. The CDR3 region has the DNA TGTGCCTGGAACGAGGGACAGGGTCTGTCTGGGGCCAACGTCCTGACTTTC.